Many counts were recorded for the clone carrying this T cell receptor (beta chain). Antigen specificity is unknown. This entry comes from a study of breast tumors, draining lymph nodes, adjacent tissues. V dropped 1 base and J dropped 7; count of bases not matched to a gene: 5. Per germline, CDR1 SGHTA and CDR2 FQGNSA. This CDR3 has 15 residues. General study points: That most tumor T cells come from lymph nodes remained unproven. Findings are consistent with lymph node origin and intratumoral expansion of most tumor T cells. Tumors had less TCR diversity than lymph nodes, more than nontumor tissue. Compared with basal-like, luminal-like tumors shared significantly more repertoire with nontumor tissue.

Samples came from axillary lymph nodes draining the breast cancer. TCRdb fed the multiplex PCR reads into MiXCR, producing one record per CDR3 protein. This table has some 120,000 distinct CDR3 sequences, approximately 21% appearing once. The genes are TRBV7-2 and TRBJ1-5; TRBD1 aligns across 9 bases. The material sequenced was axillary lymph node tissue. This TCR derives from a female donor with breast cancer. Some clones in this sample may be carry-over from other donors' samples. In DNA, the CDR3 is TGTGCCAGCAGCTTAGAAACAGGGGGCCGGCAGCCCCAGCATTTT. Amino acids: CASSLETGGRQPQHF.